A selection of T cell receptor beta chains follows, all from one sample in a study of T cell responses to AZD1222 COVID-19 vaccine. TCRdb's copy holds only in-frame clones and misses some; the assay was immunoSEQ multiplex PCR. The repertoire has under 200,000 clones, approximately 92% of them found once; the top ten carry about 1.2%. Sequenced material: peripheral blood, taken on day 0 of AZD1222 vaccination. The source is an adult in good health. The CDR3 runs from the conserved cysteine through the conserved F or W. Each record gives: V gene, clone size, J gene, D gene, CDR3 DNA, CDR3 protein. A D gene is named only where the DNA matches it firmly. The size entry is marked missing in some rows and otherwise reads once, few, many or a size class.

V gene: TRBV7-9; clone size: -; J gene: TRBJ1-1; D gene: -; CDR3 DNA: TGTGCCAGCAGCTTAGATGGGTTCACTGAAGCTTTCTTT; CDR3 protein: CASSLDGFTEAFF
V gene: TRBV2; clone size: -; J gene: TRBJ1-2; D gene: -; CDR3 DNA: TGTGCCAGCCGGCCCGCAGTTTTCTATGGCTACACCTTC; CDR3 protein: CASRPAVFYGYTF
V gene: TRBV6-5; clone size: -; J gene: TRBJ1-4; D gene: -; CDR3 DNA: TGTGCCAGTCACAGGTATCAGAATGAAAAACTGTTTTTT; CDR3 protein: CASHRYQNEKLFF
V gene: TRBV9; clone size: -; J gene: TRBJ1-6; D gene: -; CDR3 DNA: TGTGCCAGCAGCCTTGCGCCGGGGTCACCCCTCCACTTT; CDR3 protein: CASSLAPGSPLHF
V gene: TRBV9; clone size: -; J gene: TRBJ1-2; D gene: -; CDR3 DNA: TGTGCCAGCAGCAGCTCCTCTAACTATGGCTACACCTTC; CDR3 protein: CASSSSSNYGYTF
V gene: TRBV13; clone size: once; J gene: TRBJ2-5; D gene: -; CDR3 DNA: TGTGCCAGCAGCTTAGACCGGGGGCAAGAGACCCAGTACTTC; CDR3 protein: CASSLDRGQETQYF
V gene: TRBV5-1; clone size: -; J gene: TRBJ2-7; D gene: -; CDR3 DNA: TGCGCCAGCAGGGACGCGGCGTCCTACGAGCAGTACTTC; CDR3 protein: CASRDAASYEQYF
V gene: TRBV6-5; clone size: -; J gene: TRBJ1-6; D gene: -; CDR3 DNA: TGTGCCAGCAGTTCCCTCCGGTACGATTCACCCCTCCACTTT; CDR3 protein: CASSSLRYDSPLHF
V gene: TRBV4-3; clone size: -; J gene: TRBJ1-6; D gene: TRBD1; CDR3 DNA: TGCGCCAGCAGCCAAAATTACAGGGGGCGCAATTCACCCCTCCACTTT; CDR3 protein: CASSQNYRGRNSPLHF
V gene: TRBV6-2/TRBV6-3; clone size: once; J gene: TRBJ2-3; D gene: TRBD2; CDR3 DNA: TGTGCCAGCAGTTACCCATCTAGCGGGGGTGCTAGCACAGATACGCAGTATTTT; CDR3 protein: CASSYPSSGGASTDTQYF
V gene: TRBV10-3; clone size: -; J gene: TRBJ1-2; D gene: TRBD1; CDR3 DNA: TGTGCCATCAGGGGACAGGGTCTAAATGGCTACACCTTC; CDR3 protein: CAIRGQGLNGYTF
V gene: TRBV11-3; clone size: -; J gene: TRBJ1-1; D gene: -; CDR3 DNA: TGTGCCAGCAGCTTAGGGGGAGGGAACACTGAAGCTTTCTTT; CDR3 protein: CASSLGGGNTEAFF
V gene: TRBV5-1; clone size: -; J gene: TRBJ2-3; D gene: -; CDR3 DNA: TGCGCCAGCAGCTTTTCGGGGGGCAGAGTGACAGATACGCAGTATTTT; CDR3 protein: CASSFSGGRVTDTQYF
V gene: TRBV9; clone size: -; J gene: TRBJ2-7; D gene: TRBD2; CDR3 DNA: TGTGCCAGCAGCGACAGGGACGCGGCGGGGGGTTGGTACGAGCAGTACTTC; CDR3 protein: CASSDRDAAGGWYEQYF
V gene: TRBV28; clone size: -; J gene: TRBJ1-5; D gene: -; CDR3 DNA: TGTGCCAGCATTCAGGGGTCCTATCAGCCCCAGCATTTT; CDR3 protein: CASIQGSYQPQHF
V gene: TRBV5-5; clone size: once; J gene: TRBJ1-1; D gene: -; CDR3 DNA: TGTGCCAGCAGTCGTTCTCAGGGGCAGGCTGAAGCTTTCTTT; CDR3 protein: CASSRSQGQAEAFF
V gene: TRBV19; clone size: -; J gene: TRBJ1-2; D gene: TRBD1; CDR3 DNA: TGTGCCAGTAGGCCCGCAGGGGGGCATGGCTACACCTTC; CDR3 protein: CASRPAGGHGYTF
V gene: TRBV19; clone size: -; J gene: TRBJ1-2; D gene: -; CDR3 DNA: TGTGCCAGTAGCGCAGGGGAAGGTAACTATGGCTACACCTTC; CDR3 protein: CASSAGEGNYGYTF
V gene: TRBV4-2; clone size: -; J gene: TRBJ1-2; D gene: -; CDR3 DNA: TGTGCCAGCAGCCAAGATCGATGGGGGCGCGGCTATGGCTACACCTTC; CDR3 protein: CASSQDRWGRGYGYTF
V gene: TRBV11-2; clone size: -; J gene: TRBJ2-1; D gene: -; CDR3 DNA: TGTGCCAGCAGACTCTACAATGAGCAGTTCTTC; CDR3 protein: CASRLYNEQFF
V gene: TRBV2; clone size: -; J gene: TRBJ1-3; D gene: -; CDR3 DNA: TGTGCCAGCAGTGTTTCGGGAAACACCATATATTTT; CDR3 protein: CASSVSGNTIYF
V gene: TRBV12-3/TRBV12-4; clone size: -; J gene: TRBJ1-2; D gene: -; CDR3 DNA: TGTGCCAGCAGTTTCGCCAGCATTGGCTACACCTTC; CDR3 protein: CASSFASIGYTF
V gene: TRBV7-9; clone size: -; J gene: TRBJ2-5; D gene: -; CDR3 DNA: TGTGCCAGCAGCTTAGACGGTGCGACCCAGTACTTC; CDR3 protein: CASSLDGATQYF